The 20 T cell receptor beta chains given below trace back to one sample, sequenced in a study of CD8+ T cells in alopecia areata. Extracted RNA was reverse transcribed, and the resulting cDNA served as sequencing template. TCRdb's table, derived via immunoSEQ multiplex PCR, lists solely in-frame clones and lacks some. The sample carries about 200,000 clones, approximately 60% recorded once. The sequenced material came from CD8+ T cells sorted from blood. These receptor sequences come from a human donor in good health.

This clone has more than one count but fewer than ten. This chain joins TRBV5-5 and TRBJ1-1; the D is unclear. This CDR3 contains 14 residues. Trimming left V 0 bases short and J 7 bases short, with 13 bases between. Per the germline V gene, CDR1 is SGHKS and CDR2 is YYEKEE (reference sequence). The CDR3 region is CASSLVIQTIEAFF. In DNA, the CDR3 is TGTGCCAGCAGCTTGGTTATTCAGACTATTGAAGCTTTCTTT.

This clone was seen just once. The chain combines TRBV15 with TRBJ1-4; D perhaps matches TRBD1 (6 bases). This CDR3 contains 16 residues. Trimming removed 5 bases at V and 8 bases at J, with 21 bases between. CDR1 and CDR2 from the germline V gene are LNHNV and YYDKDF (reference sequence). DNA of the CDR3: TGTGCCACCAGCCTGGTAGGACGAGGGGGTAGGGAAAAACTGTTTTTT. Its protein product is CATSLVGRGGREKLFF.

By share, this clone ranks as large. This specimen includes other DNA sequences encoding the same CDR3. The rearrangement uses TRBV5-1 and TRBJ2-7, with D tentatively TRBD1 (6 bases). V lost 4 bases and J 7 bases, leaving 12 bases between the germline ends. Germline V lookup: CDR1 SGHRS, CDR2 YFSETQ. CDR3 length equals 12 residues. The CDR3 loop reads CASSPAQGEQYF. CDR3 DNA: TGCGCCAGCAGCCCCGCACAGGGAGAGCAGTACTTC.

The chain joins TRBV11-1 to TRBJ1-2; TRBD1 matches 11 bases. CDR3 length: 16 amino acids. The germline V gene has CDR1 SGHAT and CDR2 FQDESV (reference sequence). With 5 bases clipped from V and 5 bases from J, the junction kept 10 bases outside the gene matches. In nucleotides, the CDR3 is TGTGCCAGCAGCCCGACTGGACAGGGGGCATTATATGGCTACACCTTC. Its protein is CASSPTGQGALYGYTF.

In its sample, this clone was seen once. V usage is TRBV6-5 and J usage is TRBJ2-1; 11 nucleotides line up with TRBD2. CDR1 and CDR2 from the germline V gene are MNHEY and SVGAGI. With 4 bases clipped from V and 1 base from J, the junction kept 3 bases outside the gene matches. This CDR3 comprises 16 residues. CDR3 sequence: CASSLLAGASYNEQFF. DNA of the CDR3: TGTGCCAGCAGTTTACTAGCGGGGGCGTCCTACAATGAGCAGTTCTTC.

The rearrangement links TRBV4-1 to TRBJ2-7, with 9 bases matching TRBD1. V trimming: 4 bases; J trimming: 2 bases; junction bases outside the gene matches: 6. This CDR3 comprises 15 residues. CDR1 is MGHRA and CDR2 is YSYEKL in the germline V gene. This chain's CDR3 is CASSPVRDRAYEQYF. The CDR3 nucleotides are TGCGCCAGCAGCCCCGTCCGGGACAGGGCCTACGAGCAGTACTTC.

The V call is TRBV27, the J call TRBJ1-5; D is unresolved. The V end lost 5 bases, the J end lost 5 bases, and 10 bases lay between the germline ends. Per the germline V gene, CDR1 is MNHEY and CDR2 is SMNVEV (reference sequence). CDR3 length: 13 amino acids. The CDR3 nucleotides read TGTGCCAGCAGTCTCGGTTTGGATCAGCCCCAGCATTTT. It translates to CASSLGLDQPQHF.

A few counts support this clone. The J gene is TRBJ2-7, the V gene TRBV11-2; 8 bases fit TRBD1. The CDR3 is made up of 15 amino acids. V was pared by 1 base and J by 6 bases, with 8 bases of the junction left unmatched. Germline loops: CDR1 SGHAT, CDR2 FQNNGV. CDR3 region: CASSLGTGPWVEQYF. CDR3 nucleotide sequence: TGTGCCAGCAGCTTAGGGACAGGGCCCTGGGTCGAGCAGTACTTC. The full variable domain, completed using reference TRBV11-2 and TRBJ2-7, is EAGVAQSPRYKIIEKRQSVAFWCNPISGHATLYWYQQILGQGPKLLIQFQNNGVVDDSQLPKDRFSAERLKGVDSTLKIQPAKLEDSAVYLCASSLGTGPWVEQYFGPGTRLTVT.

The chain joins TRBV4-1 to TRBJ2-1; TRBD1 matches 11 bases. This CDR3 is built from 15 residues. After removal of 1 base from V and 8 bases from J, the junction contained 4 bases not matched to a gene. Per germline, CDR1 MGHRA and CDR2 YSYEKL. Here the CDR3 DNA reads TGCGCCAGCAGCCAAGGGACAGGGGGCTTAGATGAGCAGTTCTTC. Translating gives CASSQGTGGLDEQFF.

The genes are TRBV2 and TRBJ2-7; unclear D gene. CDR3 length: 14 residues. V shed 1 base and J shed 4 bases, with 11 bases lying between them. CDR1 SNHLY and CDR2 FYNNEI come from the germline V gene. CDR3 protein: CASSEGRDPYEQYF. The CDR3 DNA follows: TGTGCCAGCAGTGAAGGGAGAGACCCGTACGAGCAGTACTTC. The full variable domain, its missing parts supplied by reference TRBV2 and TRBJ2-7, is EPEVTQTPSHQVTQMGQEVILRCVPISNHLYFYWYRQILGQKVEFLVSFYNNEISEKSEIFDDQFSVERPDGSNFTLKIRSTKLEDSAMYFCASSEGRDPYEQYFGPGTRLTVT.

This clone has just a few counts. This chain joins TRBV7-9 and TRBJ2-3; TRBD1 might be the D (6 bases). Germline V lookup: CDR1 SEHNR, CDR2 FQNEAQ (reference sequence). The ends were cut back, 3 bases at V and 1 base at J, with 20 bases in the middle. This CDR3 contains 18 residues. CDR3 sequence: CASSFPVGTPGRTDTQYF. The CDR3, as DNA: TGTGCCAGCAGCTTTCCTGTGGGGACACCGGGGCGCACAGATACGCAGTATTTT. Filled out from reference TRBV7-9 and TRBJ2-3, the complete variable domain reads DTGVSQNPRHKITKRGQNVTFRCDPISEHNRLYWYRQTLGQGPEFLTYFQNEAQLEKSRLLSDRFSAERPKGSFSTLEIQRTEQGDSAMYLCASSFPVGTPGRTDTQYFGPGTRLTVL.

The rearrangement uses TRBV2 and TRBJ2-5; D is unresolved. Germline loops: CDR1 SNHLY, CDR2 FYNNEI. This CDR3 is 13 amino acids long. The V end was cut by 2 bases, the J end by 2 bases, with 6 bases between. The CDR3 DNA follows: TGTGCCAGCAGTGAATGGCAGCAAGAGACCCAGTACTTC. It encodes CASSEWQQETQYF.

This chain connects TRBV29-1 to TRBJ1-4; no definite D call. The CDR3 runs to 14 residues. Trimming stripped 7 bases from V and 2 bases from J, with 14 bases between. Germline V CDR1 and CDR2: SQVTM, ANQGSEA. Here the CDR3 reads CSGRTYSTNEKLFF. CDR3 nucleotide sequence: TGCAGCGGCCGGACCTATTCGACTAATGAAAAACTGTTTTTT.

The V call is TRBV2, the J call TRBJ2-7, with D unresolved. The V end lost 5 bases, the J end lost 3 bases, and 14 bases lay between the germline ends. Per the germline V gene, CDR1 is SNHLY and CDR2 is FYNNEI. CDR3 length: 14 amino acids. CDR3 amino acids: CASSNSGLLYEQYF. The CDR3 nucleotides are TGTGCCAGCAGTAACTCGGGCCTCCTCTACGAGCAGTACTTC.

The V gene is TRBV29-1, the J gene TRBJ2-7; perhaps TRBD1 as D (7 bases). Trimming removed 4 bases at V and 1 base at J, with 11 bases between. The germline CDR1 and CDR2 sequences are SQVTM and ANQGSEA. This CDR3 is 13 amino acids long. CDR3 loop: CSVVRGESYEQYF. The CDR3, as DNA: TGCAGCGTTGTCAGGGGGGAGTCCTACGAGCAGTACTTC.

This chain uses TRBV19 with TRBJ2-4; maybe TRBD1 (6 bases). Trimming removed 6 bases at V and 1 base at J, with 13 bases between. The germline V gene has CDR1 LNHDA and CDR2 SQIVND (reference sequence). This CDR3 has 15 amino acids. This CDR3 is CASRDSGPAKNIQYF. CDR3 coding DNA: TGTGCCAGTAGGGACAGTGGCCCTGCCAAAAACATTCAGTACTTC. The full variable domain, in which reference TRBV19 and TRBJ2-4 provide the parts outside the CDR3, is DGGITQSPKYLFRKEGQNVTLSCEQNLNHDAMYWYRQDPGQGLRLIYYSQIVNDFQKGDIAEGYSVSREKKESFPLTVTSAQKNPTAFYLCASRDSGPAKNIQYFGAGTRLSVL.

The CDR3 reads CASSPTGVVGTEAFF. The CDR3 DNA is TGTGCCAGCAGCCCGACAGGGGTGGTCGGCACTGAAGCTTTCTTT. V is TRBV9 and J is TRBJ1-1; 8 bases align to TRBD1. V trimming: 4 bases; J trimming: 4 bases; junction bases outside the gene matches: 9. This CDR3 region has 15 residues. Looked up from germline, CDR1 is SGDLS and CDR2 is YYNGEE. The variable domain in full, completed from reference TRBV9 and TRBJ1-1, reads DSGVTQTPKHLITATGQRVTLRCSPRSGDLSVYWYQQSLDQGLQFLIQYYNGEERAKGNILERFSAQQFPDLHSELNLSSLELGDSALYFCASSPTGVVGTEAFFGQGTRLTVV.

This clone turned up a few times. This specimen includes other DNA sequences encoding the same CDR3. The V call is TRBV29-1, the J call TRBJ2-2; TRBD1 is a possible D gene (6 bases). This CDR3 has 13 amino acids. Germline V gene lookup returns CDR1 SQVTM and CDR2 ANQGSEA. The V gene lost 0 bases and the J gene lost 5 bases, with 7 bases spanning the gap. The CDR3 region has the DNA TGCAGCGTTGAAGACAGGGGTACCGGGGAGCTGTTTTTT. Amino acids: CSVEDRGTGELFF.

The V gene is TRBV7-2, the J gene TRBJ2-3; no clear D. The germline V gene encodes CDR1 SGHTA and CDR2 FQGNSA. CDR3 length equals 14 residues. Trimming left V 5 bases short and J 1 base short, with 10 bases between. For the CDR3, the DNA is TGTGCCAGCAGCCGATACTCCCGCACAGATACGCAGTATTTT. As protein: CASSRYSRTDTQYF.

This clone was detected only a few times. The V call is TRBV19, the J call TRBJ2-1; 8 bases match TRBD1. The trim removed 2 bases at V and 8 bases at J, leaving 8 bases unmatched. The CDR3 is 15 amino acids. Germline V CDR1 and CDR2: LNHDA, SQIVND (reference sequence). CDR3 sequence: CASSIQGASLDEQFF. CDR3 nucleotides: TGTGCCAGTAGTATACAGGGGGCGAGTCTGGATGAGCAGTTCTTC.